A selection of T cell receptor beta chains follows, all from one sample in a study of blood T cells in healthy people across ages. From the 5' RACE reads, TCRdb called clonotypes with MiXCR, one entry per CDR3 protein. The data contain hundreds of thousands of distinct CDR3 sequences, roughly 56% of them singletons. Source material: blood. The origin of the receptors is a man between 35 and 55 years old in good health. CDR3s include the opening cysteine and the closing phenylalanine or tryptophan. Fields, in order: clone size, J gene, D gene, V gene, CDR3 length, CDR3 protein, CDR3 DNA. The D gene is left open where the match is weak. Some rows have no size entry. The others give once, few or many, or a class for an expanded clone.

NA | TRBJ2-3 | TRBD1 | TRBV6-5 | 16 | CASSSKSTGVVDTQYF | TGTGCCAGCAGTTCCAAGTCGACAGGGGTTGTAGATACGCAGTATTTT
few | TRBJ2-3 | TRBD2 | TRBV4-3 | 17 | CASSQDTLAGGPYTQYF | TGCGCCAGCAGCCAAGATACTCTAGCGGGAGGGCCATATACGCAGTATTTT
NA | TRBJ2-6 | NA | TRBV15 | 19 | CATSSTGTSLGPGANVLTF | TGTGCCACCAGCAGTACCGGGACCTCCTTGGGTCCAGGGGCCAACGTCCTGACTTTC
NA | TRBJ2-5 | NA | TRBV20-1 | 13 | CSARRQYQETQYF | TGCAGTGCTAGAAGGCAGTACCAAGAGACCCAGTACTTC
NA | TRBJ1-2 | NA | TRBV7-2 | 14 | CASSLGGDAYGYTF | TGTGCCAGCAGCTTAGGGGGGGACGCCTATGGCTACACCTTC
NA | TRBJ1-1 | NA | TRBV29-1 | 12 | CSASGINTEAFF | TGCAGCGCCAGTGGAATAAACACTGAAGCTTTCTTT
NA | TRBJ1-2 | TRBD1 | TRBV28 | 15 | CASSLTPGQTYGYTF | TGTGCCAGCAGTCTAACCCCGGGACAGACTTATGGCTACACCTTC
NA | TRBJ1-1 | TRBD1 | TRBV4-2 | 14 | CASSQTGMVPEAFF | TGTGCCAGCAGCCAGACAGGGATGGTCCCTGAAGCTTTCTTT
many | TRBJ2-6 | NA | TRBV24-1 | 14 | CATSDPGGANVLTF | TGTGCCACCAGTGATCCAGGGGGGGCCAACGTCCTGACTTTC
few | TRBJ2-7 | NA | TRBV4-2 | 17 | CASSQDRGLQNSYEQYF | TGTGCCAGCAGCCAAGATAGGGGGTTACAAAACTCCTACGAGCAGTACTTC
NA | TRBJ2-7 | NA | TRBV4-3 | 15 | CDSSPEPSEDLEQYF | TGCGACAGCAGCCCCGAACCTAGTGAGGACCTCGAGCAGTACTTC
NA | TRBJ1-2 | NA | TRBV2 | 14 | CASSSLLQGYGYTF | TGTGCCAGCAGCTCTCTCCTCCAGGGGTATGGCTACACCTTC
once | TRBJ2-5 | TRBD1 | TRBV2 | 16 | CASSARDREAQETQYF | TGTGCCAGCAGTGCCCGAGACAGGGAAGCCCAAGAGACCCAGTACTTC
NA | TRBJ2-5 | TRBD1 | TRBV4-3 | 15 | CASSQVETGVNGQYF | TGCGCCAGCAGCCAAGTCGAGACAGGGGTCAACGGGCAGTACTTC
NA | TRBJ2-3 | NA | TRBV7-2 | 15 | CASSFLAGRGDTQYF | TGTGCCAGCAGCTTTCTGGCGGGGCGAGGAGATACGCAGTATTTT
NA | TRBJ1-5 | TRBD1 | TRBV28 | 18 | CASTAGTAFGLRVQPQHF | TGTGCCAGCACCGCGGGGACAGCATTTGGATTAAGGGTTCAGCCCCAGCATTTT
NA | TRBJ2-1 | TRBD1 | TRBV11-1 | 16 | CASSLFGTGAYNEQFF | TGTGCCAGCAGCTTATTTGGGACAGGGGCCTACAATGAGCAGTTCTTC
NA | TRBJ2-3 | NA | TRBV7-9 | 16 | CASSALARSVSDTQYF | TGTGCCAGCAGCGCTCTAGCGCGCTCCGTCTCAGATACGCAGTATTTT
NA | TRBJ2-3 | NA | TRBV5-1 | 13 | CASKIELTDTQYF | TGCGCCAGCAAAATCGAACTTACAGATACGCAGTATTTT
few | TRBJ2-3 | TRBD1 | TRBV7-9 | 14 | CASSLQGFGDTQYF | TGTGCCAGCAGCCTACAGGGGTTCGGAGATACGCAGTATTTT
few | TRBJ2-3 | NA | TRBV5-1 | 14 | CASSEGLGTDTQYF | TGCGCCAGCAGCGAAGGACTGGGCACAGATACGCAGTATTTT
few | TRBJ2-5 | TRBD2 | TRBV9 | 18 | CASSARTSGRGAGETQYF | TGTGCCAGCAGCGCTCGGACTAGCGGGAGAGGGGCCGGAGAGACCCAGTACTTC
NA | TRBJ2-1 | NA | TRBV6-5 | 15 | CASSPNPGEVGEQFF | TGTGCCAGCAGTCCGAACCCAGGGGAGGTTGGCGAGCAGTTCTTC
NA | TRBJ1-2 | NA | TRBV2 | 14 | CASGETGATGGYTF | TGTGCCAGCGGAGAGACAGGAGCAACCGGGGGCTACACCTTC
NA | TRBJ1-5 | NA | TRBV27 | 17 | CASSQYLRGGIDQPQHF | TGTGCCAGCAGTCAATACCTACGTGGGGGTATCGATCAGCCCCAGCATTTT
few | TRBJ1-2 | NA | TRBV28 | 14 | CASSLPGTGYGYTF | TGTGCCAGCAGTTTACCCGGGACGGGATATGGCTACACCTTC
NA | TRBJ2-4 | NA | TRBV15 | 13 | CATSTEAKNIQYF | TGTGCCACCAGCACAGAAGCCAAAAACATTCAGTACTTC
few | TRBJ1-6 | NA | TRBV20-1 | 14 | CSARPGSNNSPLHF | TGCAGTGCTAGACCGGGTTCAAATAATTCACCCCTCCACTTT
NA | TRBJ2-1 | TRBD2 | TRBV14 | 15 | CASSQDTGRAHEQFF | TGTGCCAGCAGCCAAGATACCGGGAGGGCCCATGAGCAGTTCTTC
few | TRBJ2-7 | TRBD2 | TRBV24-1 | 13 | CATSGGSSYEQYF | TGTGCCACCAGTGGCGGGAGTAGTTACGAGCAGTACTTC
NA | TRBJ2-4 | NA | TRBV7-8 | 15 | CASSRPGLLENIQYF | TGTGCCAGCAGCCGACCGGGACTCTTGGAAAACATTCAGTACTTC
few | TRBJ2-2 | NA | TRBV3-1 | 13 | CASSQRQHGELFF | TGTGCCAGCAGCCAAAGGCAGCACGGGGAGCTGTTTTTT
NA | TRBJ2-1 | NA | TRBV28 | 18 | CASSLSTLTGVSYNEQFF | TGTGCCAGCAGTCTCAGCACACTTACAGGAGTCTCCTACAATGAGCAGTTCTTC
NA | TRBJ2-5 | NA | TRBV6-2/TRBV6-3 | 13 | CASSSLVVETQYF | TGTGCCAGCAGTTCCCTAGTTGTGGAGACCCAGTACTTC
NA | TRBJ2-1 | TRBD2 | TRBV15 | 15 | CATSRDSGSGNEQFF | TGTGCCACCAGCAGAGATAGCGGGAGTGGTAATGAGCAGTTCTTC
few | TRBJ2-6 | NA | TRBV12-3/TRBV12-4 | 17 | CASSLVGWSSGANVLTF | TGTGCCAGCAGTTTGGTGGGTTGGAGCTCTGGGGCCAACGTCCTGACTTTC
NA | TRBJ2-7 | NA | TRBV20-1 | 14 | CSASRSGRSYEQYF | TGCAGTGCTAGTAGGTCAGGGCGATCCTACGAGCAGTACTTC
NA | TRBJ1-2 | NA | TRBV7-9 | 13 | CASSCGANYGYTF | TGTGCCAGCAGCTGCGGGGCAAACTATGGCTACACCTTC
few | TRBJ2-3 | TRBD2 | TRBV4-2 | 16 | CASSQDLRGVVYTQYF | TGTGCCAGCAGCCAAGACCTACGGGGGGTGGTATATACGCAGTATTTT
NA | TRBJ2-3 | TRBD2 | TRBV28 | 17 | CASRVGLAGRYTDTQYF | TGTGCCAGCAGGGTAGGGCTAGCGGGGCGCTACACAGATACGCAGTATTTT
NA | TRBJ2-5 | NA | TRBV12-3/TRBV12-4 | 16 | CASSLSGGSGSKTQYF | TGTGCCAGCAGTTTAAGTGGAGGGTCAGGCTCGAAGACCCAGTACTTC
NA | TRBJ2-3 | TRBD2 | TRBV3-1 | 17 | CASSQDPSGDSTDTQYF | TGTGCCAGCAGCCAAGACCCTAGCGGAGATAGCACAGATACGCAGTATTTT
NA | TRBJ1-5 | NA | TRBV25-1 | 13 | CATQGDSNQPQHF | TGTGCCACCCAAGGGGACAGCAATCAGCCCCAGCATTTT
NA | TRBJ2-2 | TRBD1 | TRBV4-1 | 15 | CASSPLDRLTGELFF | TGCGCCAGCAGCCCCCTGGACAGGCTCACCGGGGAGCTGTTTTTT
NA | TRBJ2-1 | NA | TRBV29-1 | 11 | CSVDVGSEQFF | TGCAGCGTTGATGTGGGCAGCGAGCAGTTCTTC
NA | TRBJ1-1 | NA | TRBV27 | 13 | CASSLVVIAEAFF | TGTGCCAGCAGTTTAGTCGTGATTGCTGAAGCTTTCTTT
NA | TRBJ2-5 | NA | TRBV12-3/TRBV12-4 | 13 | CASRLHPTDEQYF | TGTGCCAGCAGACTCCACCCGACCGATGAGCAGTACTTC
NA | TRBJ2-3 | NA | TRBV5-6 | 14 | CASSLKPSGDTQYF | TGTGCCAGCAGCTTGAAGCCATCTGGGGATACGCAGTATTTT
NA | TRBJ1-1 | NA | TRBV4-2 | 17 | CASSQVVPTSDELEAFF | TGTGCCAGCAGCCAAGTAGTACCGACAAGTGACGAACTTGAAGCTTTCTTT
NA | TRBJ2-7 | NA | TRBV20-1 | 13 | CSARDTHSNEQYF | TGCAGTGCTAGAGACACCCATTCGAATGAGCAGTACTTC
NA | TRBJ2-1 | TRBD2 | TRBV7-7 | 21 | CASSLVYEGLAGATDYSEQFF | TGTGCCAGCAGCTTAGTTTACGAAGGACTAGCGGGAGCTACTGACTACAGTGAGCAGTTCTTC